Given below is one T cell receptor beta chain in context. Its specificity is unknown. The CDR3 is 12 residues long. The record originates from a study of monozygotic twins with inflammatory bowel disease. Whole-study results and caveats: IBD patients showed reduced TCRbeta diversity (inverse Simpson) versus healthy co-twins.

For each CDR3 protein, TCRdb gives one entry from its re-call of the 5' RACE reads, without DNA. The sample data list 400,000 to 500,000 distinct CDR3 sequences. This chain uses TRBV12-3 or TRBV12-4 with TRBJ2-7; checking the TCRdb D call of TRBD1 is not possible without DNA. The sequence was collected from a human donor with ulcerative colitis or Crohn's disease, or a healthy co-twin of an affected twin (not recorded which). The sequencing input was blood. The chain's CDR3 is CASSRQSYEQYF.